Below are 16 T cell receptor beta chains sequenced from a single sample in a study of early T cells in non-severe SARS-CoV-2 infection. Via MiXCR, TCRdb re-called the 5' RACE reads, giving one row per CDR3 protein. The repertoire includes about 62,000 distinct CDR3 sequences, 8.5% to 9.5% of them detected once, and 0.95% to 1.5% sits in the top ten. The sample taken for sequencing was whole blood. These receptors came from an adult who was a healthcare worker with PCR-confirmed SARS-CoV-2 infection or an uninfected control (not recorded which).

The chain combines TRBV6-5 with TRBJ2-1; D is undetermined. This CDR3 spans 15 amino acids. The ends were cut back, 3 bases at V and 2 bases at J, with 11 bases in the middle. The germline CDR1 and CDR2 sequences are MNHEY and SVGAGI. Here the CDR3 reads CASSYDEQPYNEQFF. DNA of the CDR3: TGTGCCAGCAGTTATGACGAACAACCCTACAATGAGCAGTTCTTC.

This clonotype was found a few times. This rearrangement joins TRBV18 to TRBJ1-5, with D perhaps TRBD1 (5 bases). This CDR3 contains 13 residues. Trimming pared 6 bases from V and 4 bases from J, leaving 10 bases between. CDR1 KGHSH and CDR2 LQKENI come from the germline V gene. The CDR3 spells CASSASGNQPQHF. The CDR3 DNA reads TGTGCCAGCTCCGCATCAGGGAATCAGCCCCAGCATTTT.

This clonotype was seen only a few times. The rearrangement uses TRBV12-3 or TRBV12-4 and TRBJ2-5; TRBD2 matches 9 bases. V was clipped by 6 bases and J by 6 bases; unmatched bases: 17. The CDR3 contains 17 residues. CDR3: CASSPLESGGRIKTQYF. CDR3 bases: TGTGCCAGCAGCCCGTTAGAAAGCGGGGGGCGAATAAAGACCCAGTACTTC.

This clonotype has a count of ten or more. The V call is TRBV21-1, the J call TRBJ1-2. TRBV21-1 is deemed a pseudogene. The CDR3 extends over 13 amino acids. The DNA for the CDR3 is TGTGCCAGCAGCAAAGCTGTTACCTATGGCTACACCTTC. It encodes CASSKAVTYGYTF.

In its sample, this clonotype was seen many times. The chain is built from TRBV20-1 and TRBJ2-1; maybe TRBD2 (6 bases). CDR1 is DFQATT and CDR2 is SNEGSKA in the germline V gene (reference sequence). Trimming left V 3 bases short and J 2 bases short, with 11 bases between. This CDR3 has 14 residues. The CDR3 DNA is TGCAGTGCTAGGGGGCTAGCGACCTACAATGAGCAGTTCTTC. Translating gives CSARGLATYNEQFF.

This clonotype appeared a few times. V is TRBV5-5 and J is TRBJ2-3; 15 bases match TRBD2. The CDR3 spans 17 residues. J lost 6 bases, V lost 4 bases, and 9 bases had no gene match. CDR1 is SGHKS and CDR2 is YYEKEE in the germline V gene (reference sequence). The CDR3 loop reads CASSVTGTSGGRDTQYF. The CDR3 DNA reads as TGTGCCAGCAGCGTGACCGGGACTAGCGGGGGGAGGGATACGCAGTATTTT.

This clonotype was seen only a few times. The chain uses TRBV10-1 and TRBJ1-5, with D uncertain. There are 13 residues in the CDR3. CDR1 and CDR2 (germline): WNHNN, SYGVQD (reference sequence). Trimming removed 8 bases from V and 5 bases from J, with 13 bases in between. CDR3 coding DNA: TGCGCCAGCCTTTTCGGGGAGGATCAGCCCCAGCATTTT. The encoded protein is CASLFGEDQPQHF.

In its sample, this clonotype was seen many times. J is TRBJ2-1 and V is TRBV6-6, with TRBD2 identical over 11 bases. The germline CDR1 and CDR2 sequences are MNHNY and SVGAGI (reference sequence). Germline trimming cut 8 bases from V and 3 bases from J; bases unmatched to any gene: 9. CDR3 length: 16 residues. CDR3 nucleotide sequence: TGTGCCAGCGTAGCGGGGGGGCTTGTTGACTACAATGAGCAGTTCTTC. It codes for CASVAGGLVDYNEQFF.

This clonotype has only a few counts. CDR3 protein: CASSYSSGGSYEQYV. In nucleotides, the CDR3 is TGTGCCAGCAGTTATTCTAGCGGGGGATCCTACGAGCAGTACGTC. The gene calls are TRBV6-6 and TRBJ2-7, with 10 positions matching TRBD2. CDR3 length: 15 amino acids. Germline-derived CDR1 and CDR2 are MNHNY and SVGAGI (reference sequence). V was clipped by 3 bases and J by 1 base; unmatched bases: 3.

This clonotype occurred a few times. The chain links TRBV12-3 or TRBV12-4 to TRBJ2-7; TRBD2 is a possible D gene (7 bases). CDR3 length equals 13 residues. The V end lost 2 bases, the J end lost 6 bases, and 11 bases lay between the germline ends. The CDR3 DNA reads TGTGCCAGCAGTTTATCAGGGGAGGGCGAGCAGTACGTC. Protein: CASSLSGEGEQYV.

This clonotype was counted a few times. The chain uses TRBV30 and TRBJ1-2; no clear D. Per the germline V gene, CDR1 is GTSNPN and CDR2 is SVGIG (reference sequence). Trimming took off 2 bases at V and 7 bases at J, with 17 bases between the two ends. CDR3 length: 14 amino acids. CDR3 sequence: CAWSNEDLPSGYTF. In DNA, the CDR3 is TGTGCCTGGAGTAACGAGGATTTGCCGTCTGGCTACACCTTC.

The V and J genes are TRBV6-1 and TRBJ1-2, with 7 bases aligning to TRBD1. Germline trimming cut 0 bases from V and 3 bases from J; bases unmatched to any gene: 1. CDR1 and CDR2 (germline): MNHNS, SASEGT. The CDR3 is 14 amino acids. CDR3 region: CASSEADRDYGYTF. CDR3 DNA sequence: TGTGCCAGCAGTGAAGCAGACAGGGACTATGGCTACACCTTC.

The genes are TRBV5-4 and TRBJ2-5; D call uncertain. This CDR3 has 13 residues. Trimming removed 0 bases from V and 5 bases from J, with 8 bases in between. In germline, CDR1 is SGHNT, CDR2 YYREEE (reference sequence). CDR3: CASSLGLLETQYF. The CDR3 nucleotides are TGTGCCAGCAGCTTGGGACTTCTCGAGACCCAGTACTTC.

This sequence joins TRBV7-6 and TRBJ1-2; TRBD1 might be the D (6 bases). The CDR3 covers 14 residues. CDR1 is SGHVS, CDR2 FNYEAQ, per germline. With 1 base removed from V and 6 bases from J, the gap between germline ends came to 12 bases. The CDR3 DNA follows: TGTGCCAGCAGCTTAGAGCCAGGGGTTCATGGCTACACCTTC. As protein: CASSLEPGVHGYTF.

The chain recombines TRBV19 with TRBJ2-7; perhaps D is TRBD1 or TRBD2 (5 bases each). The CDR3 is 14 residues long. V was trimmed by 10 bases and J by 7 bases, leaving 23 bases between them. Germline V CDR1 and CDR2: LNHDA, SQIVND (reference sequence). The CDR3: CATPPFGGPGEQYV. DNA for the CDR3: TGTGCCACCCCTCCATTTGGGGGTCCGGGGGAGCAGTACGTC.

The sample holds many counts of this clonotype. This sequence joins TRBV7-9 and TRBJ1-4; D possibly corresponds to TRBD1 (5 bases). Per germline, CDR1 SEHNR and CDR2 FQNEAQ (reference sequence). CDR3 length: 13 residues. V lost 1 base and J 14 bases, leaving 14 bases between the germline ends. CDR3 sequence reads: CASSLVLGHRLFF. CDR3 nucleotides: TGTGCCAGCAGCTTAGTTCTAGGACACAGGCTGTTTTTT.